This TCR beta chain was identified during a study of T cell responses to AZD1222 COVID-19 vaccine listed by TCRdb under 2021. Turning to the overall study: AZD1222 recipients whose second dose came at about 4 weeks and those whose second dose came at about 12 weeks were combined into one group, since spike-specific TCR depth and breadth did not differ between the two schedules. TCR sequencing was performed for some 250 trial participants, of whom around 200 were given two doses of AZD1222 and some 26 were given two doses of MenACWY control vaccine. Enrollment into the trials was organized by age into subgroups of 18-55, 56-69 and 70-plus years, and those subgroups contained approximately 150, 30 and 60 TCR-sequenced participants, respectively. What the study reported, not specific to this receptor: In the small 56-69-year group, the increase in depth fell short of significance, most likely because of low power. Because no samples from the day 14 peak response were available, repertoires could be characterized only after the peak T cell response. After two AZD1222 doses, spike-specific TCR breadth and depth were significantly higher than at day 0 and than in MenACWY recipients. The vaccine-associated CD4 TCRs covered the entire spike protein, and the dominant responses fell in regions 160-218 and 743-854. Participants were mostly white British and included more females than males, and it was suggested by the authors that clonal diversity may have been underestimated. Only five or six AZD1222 recipients were SARS-CoV-2 seropositive at baseline, limiting conclusions about previously exposed vaccinees. Reportedly, almost half of the unique spike-specific TCRs recognized epitopes lying outside the regions that are mutated in the B.1.351 and B.1.1.7 variants.

Points on this clone: Its specific antigen is unknown. Base qualities are missing; no much larger clone stands one base away.

The CDR3 regions of human TCRbeta chains were analyzed by immunosequencing. In the original analysis: TCRs in the repertoires were compared against a reference library of SARS-CoV-2-specific TCRs that had been generated with the MIRA antigen-specificity platform. Breadth was defined as the fraction of unique TCRs that were SARS-CoV-2-associated. Depth was defined as the fraction of total T cells that were SARS-CoV-2-associated. Using the MIRA data, each spike-specific TCR was assigned both to the spike region to which the TCR was reactive and to a CD4 or CD8 class. Log10-transformed breadth and depth values were compared by one-way ANOVA with Sidak's multiple comparisons tests. TCRdb stores this immuneACCESS table with in-frame sequences only. Part of the clones is absent; in the studies checked, under half of the shortfall reflects unresolved V genes, and no reason is known for the rest. That table supplies the V and J calls and clone size; D and trimming were determined from the DNA. Present in this sample are over 70,000 clones, around 90% of which were seen just once. The top ten constitute 4.5% to 6% of the sample.

The CDR3 numbers 13 residues from cysteine through phenylalanine. The only DNA kept is the CDR3, 39 bases in frame from the first base. V and J lose 5 bases and 5 bases, and a span of 13 bases separates them. CDR1 SGHRS and CDR2 YFSETQ are derived from the germline V gene. What the time point label conveys for this sample: baseline before first vaccination. Samples from vaccinated people were obtained from the UK trials COV001 and COV002, which included a single-blind randomized controlled phase 2/3 trial of AZD1222 (ChAdOx1 nCoV-19) in healthy adults. For TCRbeta chain sequencing, PBMC samples from trial participants were taken at day 0 and at day 28 after the second dose.

The clonotype was recovered from an adult in good health. The chain is made from TRBV5-1 and TRBJ1-1; no D segment can be confidently identified. Sequenced here: peripheral blood, sampled on day 0 of AZD1222 vaccination. The bases are TGCGCCAGCAGTCCGGACGGCTCGACTGAAGCTTTCTTT. Its protein product is CASSPDGSTEAFF.